Listed below are T cell receptor beta chains from one sample, sequenced in a study of blood T cell repertoires in COVID-19. Repertoires were generated with immunoSEQ multiplex PCR, while TCRdb's copy carries only in-frame clones and drops some. The table shows about 270,000 clones, with around 90% occurring only once. The sequenced sample was peripheral blood. The receptor source for this set is a person aged 18 to 35 with COVID-19, enrolled during active disease. CDR3s include the opening cysteine and the closing phenylalanine or tryptophan. Each record gives: V gene, clone size, D gene, J gene, CDR3 protein, CDR3 DNA. D genes are given only for firm matches. The size of a clone is reported for some rows only, either as once, few or many, or as a class for expanded clones.

V: TRBV6-1
size: -
D: -
J: TRBJ1-1
CDR3: CASSEIVNTEAFF
DNA: TGTGCCAGCAGTGAAATAGTCAACACTGAAGCTTTCTTT

V: TRBV2
size: -
D: -
J: TRBJ2-6
CDR3: CASGFEGSGANVLTF
DNA: TGTGCCAGCGGGTTTGAGGGCTCTGGGGCCAACGTCCTGACTTTC

V: TRBV5-1
size: -
D: -
J: TRBJ2-2
CDR3: CASSFGFGANTGELFF
DNA: TGCGCCAGCAGCTTTGGGTTTGGAGCGAACACCGGGGAGCTGTTTTTT

V: TRBV9
size: -
D: TRBD1
J: TRBJ1-4
CDR3: CASSTTGFNEKLFF
DNA: TGTGCCAGCAGCACGACAGGGTTTAATGAAAAACTGTTTTTT

V: TRBV10-3
size: -
D: TRBD1
J: TRBJ2-5
CDR3: CATTGGEQETQYF
DNA: TGTGCCACCACAGGGGGCGAACAAGAGACCCAGTACTTC

V: TRBV19
size: -
D: TRBD1
J: TRBJ1-1
CDR3: CASSRGTGGLTEAFF
DNA: TGTGCCAGTAGTAGGGGAACAGGGGGGTTAACTGAAGCTTTCTTT

V: TRBV27
size: -
D: TRBD2
J: TRBJ2-7
CDR3: CASSLTGTTLTYEQYF
DNA: TGTGCCAGCAGTTTAACCGGGACTACCCTTACTTACGAGCAGTACTTC

V: TRBV25-1
size: -
D: -
J: TRBJ2-7
CDR3: CASSESDSSSYEQYF
DNA: TGTGCCAGCAGTGAATCGGACAGTAGCTCCTACGAGCAGTACTTC

V: TRBV28
size: -
D: -
J: TRBJ2-7
CDR3: CASSFFRAAYEQYF
DNA: TGTGCCAGCAGTTTCTTCAGGGCCGCCTACGAGCAGTACTTC

V: TRBV12-3/TRBV12-4
size: -
D: -
J: TRBJ2-1
CDR3: CASTRTNEQFF
DNA: TGTGCCAGCACCCGGACAAATGAGCAGTTCTTC

V: TRBV6-6
size: -
D: TRBD1
J: TRBJ1-5
CDR3: CASSLQGGSNQPQHF
DNA: TGTGCCAGCAGCCTACAGGGGGGAAGCAATCAGCCCCAGCATTTT

V: TRBV9
size: -
D: -
J: TRBJ1-2
CDR3: CASSLNRDNLEGYTF
DNA: TGTGCCAGCAGCCTAAACCGGGACAACCTGGAGGGCTACACCTTC

V: TRBV30
size: -
D: -
J: TRBJ2-1
CDR3: CAWSAINEQFF
DNA: TGTGCCTGGAGTGCTATAAATGAGCAGTTCTTC

V: TRBV19
size: -
D: TRBD2
J: TRBJ2-2
CDR3: CASTKYGLAGSGELFF
DNA: TGTGCCAGTACAAAGTACGGTCTAGCGGGATCCGGGGAGCTGTTTTTT

V: TRBV24-1
size: once
D: -
J: TRBJ2-5
CDR3: CATSDSPSETQYF
DNA: TGTGCCACCAGTGATTCCCCTTCAGAGACCCAGTACTTC

V: TRBV27
size: -
D: TRBD1
J: TRBJ2-2
CDR3: CASRGQGLTGELFF
DNA: TGTGCCAGCAGGGGACAGGGACTGACCGGGGAGCTGTTTTTT

V: TRBV19
size: -
D: -
J: TRBJ2-1
CDR3: CASSETAYNEQFF
DNA: TGTGCCAGTAGTGAGACAGCGTACAATGAGCAGTTCTTC

V: TRBV9
size: -
D: TRBD1
J: TRBJ1-5
CDR3: CASSAGQGRDQPQHF
DNA: TGTGCCAGCAGCGCGGGACAGGGAAGGGATCAGCCCCAGCATTTT

V: TRBV5-1
size: -
D: -
J: TRBJ2-4
CDR3: CASSWVASGENIQYF
DNA: TGCGCCAGCAGCTGGGTAGCGAGTGGGGAGAACATTCAGTACTTC

V: TRBV6-2/TRBV6-3
size: -
D: TRBD2
J: TRBJ2-7
CDR3: CASSYPRPGLAPYEQYF
DNA: TGTGCCAGCAGTTACCCAAGACCAGGACTAGCCCCCTACGAGCAGTACTTC

V: TRBV4-1
size: once
D: -
J: TRBJ1-1
CDR3: CASSQVALNTEAFF
DNA: TGCGCCAGCAGCCAAGTAGCCTTGAACACTGAAGCTTTCTTT

V: TRBV28
size: -
D: -
J: TRBJ1-4
CDR3: CASSLTVTNEKLFF
DNA: TGTGCCAGCAGTTTGACAGTTACTAATGAAAAACTGTTTTTT

V: TRBV5-1
size: -
D: TRBD2
J: TRBJ2-1
CDR3: CASKGGRAQGNEQFF
DNA: TGCGCCAGCAAAGGCGGGAGGGCCCAAGGCAATGAGCAGTTCTTC

V: TRBV6-1
size: -
D: TRBD2
J: TRBJ2-7
CDR3: CASSELGLAGFNF
DNA: TGTGCCAGCAGTGAATTGGGACTAGCGGGATTTAACTTC

V: TRBV7-9
size: -
D: -
J: TRBJ2-7
CDR3: CASSRGGAYEQYF
DNA: TGTGCCAGCAGCCGTGGGGGCGCCTACGAGCAGTACTTC

V: TRBV3-1/TRBV3-2
size: -
D: -
J: TRBJ2-1
CDR3: CASSHLNEAEFF
DNA: TGTGCCAGCAGCCATCTCAACGAGGCTGAGTTCTTC

V: TRBV6-2/TRBV6-3
size: -
D: -
J: TRBJ2-3
CDR3: CASSLTVADTQYF
DNA: TGTGCCAGCAGTTTGACGGTAGCGGATACGCAGTATTTT

V: TRBV12-3/TRBV12-4
size: -
D: -
J: TRBJ1-1
CDR3: CASNLQGNTEAFF
DNA: TGTGCCAGCAATTTACAGGGGAACACTGAAGCTTTCTTT

V: TRBV7-9
size: -
D: -
J: TRBJ1-3
CDR3: CASSYFTASGNTIYF
DNA: TGTGCCAGCAGCTATTTTACAGCCTCTGGAAACACCATATATTTT

V: TRBV5-5
size: once
D: -
J: TRBJ2-7
CDR3: CASSFVQGPQLYEQYF
DNA: TGTGCCAGCAGCTTTGTTCAGGGCCCCCAGTTGTACGAGCAGTACTTC

V: TRBV10-1
size: -
D: -
J: TRBJ2-7
CDR3: CASSEWGGAYEQYF
DNA: TGCGCCAGCAGTGAGTGGGGCGGGGCCTACGAGCAGTACTTC

V: TRBV7-9
size: few
D: -
J: TRBJ1-1
CDR3: CASSLESGSHMNTEAFF
DNA: TGTGCCAGCAGCTTAGAGTCCGGGAGCCACATGAACACTGAAGCTTTCTTT

V: TRBV14
size: -
D: TRBD1
J: TRBJ2-5
CDR3: CASSQRKPGQGLLETQYF
DNA: TGTGCCAGCAGCCAACGTAAACCGGGACAGGGCCTTTTGGAGACCCAGTACTTC

V: TRBV28
size: -
D: -
J: TRBJ1-2
CDR3: CASSSASGQSDYGYTF
DNA: TGTGCCAGCAGTTCAGCCTCCGGACAGTCCGACTATGGCTACACCTTC

V: TRBV6-2/TRBV6-3
size: -
D: -
J: TRBJ2-7
CDR3: CASSDQGLVNEQYF
DNA: TGTGCCAGCAGTGACCAGGGGTTGGTAAACGAGCAGTACTTC

V: TRBV29-1
size: -
D: TRBD1
J: TRBJ2-1
CDR3: CSADRGLNEQFF
DNA: TGCAGCGCGGACAGGGGGCTCAATGAGCAGTTCTTC

V: TRBV9
size: -
D: TRBD2
J: TRBJ2-2
CDR3: CASSVGHGGRAPNTGELFF
DNA: TGTGCCAGCAGCGTAGGCCACGGCGGGAGGGCCCCGAACACCGGGGAGCTGTTTTTT